The 24 T cell receptor beta chains given below trace back to one sample, sequenced in a study of T cell repertoires in cytomegalovirus infection (dated by TCRdb to between 2018 and 2020). Sequenced using an Illumina HiSeq 1500. In TCRdb, the public reads were trimmed at Q25 with fastp and aligned with MiXCR, with productive beta chains retained. CDR3 protein sequences are deduplicated, and each keeps its most common genes and DNA. The sample table holds about 830,000 distinct CDR3 sequences, of which approximately 29% were seen once. Around 12% of the sample is in the top ten clones. For these TCRs, the target antigens are not known. What the treatment or condition label conveys for this sample: in vitro stimulation with specific CMV peptide epitopes to enrich CMV-specific T cells. The material was cultured CD8+ T cells from PBMCs, obtained from culture after CMV antigen stimulation. The receptors here all came from a human donor in good health (CMV status not recorded). Some clones in this sample may be carry-over from other donors' samples.

This clonotype has ten or more counts. This chain connects TRBV7-2 to TRBJ1-5; 12 bases align to TRBD1. Per germline, CDR1 SGHTA and CDR2 FQGNSA. The V gene end was trimmed by 4 bases and the J gene end by 7 bases; junction bases not matched to a gene: 5. The CDR3 length is 15 residues. The CDR3 nucleotides are TGTGCCAGCAGCTGGGGACAGGGGGCGAACCAGCCCCAGCATTTT. This gives the protein CASSWGQGANQPQHF.

The chain links TRBV15 to TRBJ2-7; D gene unclear. Germline CDR1 is LNHNV and CDR2 is YYDKDF (reference sequence). CDR3 length: 14 residues. Trimming shortened V by 4 bases and J by 3 bases, and 13 bases separated the two germline ends. Here the CDR3 DNA reads TGTGCCACCAGCATACCAGGCGGTTACTACGAGCAGTACTTC. Encoded protein: CATSIPGGYYEQYF.

The rearrangement joins TRBV24-1 to TRBJ2-3; 8 bases line up with TRBD2. Germline assignment: CDR1 KGHDR and CDR2 SFDVKD. The V and J ends lost 1 base and 2 bases, in that order; junction bases with no gene match: 10. The CDR3 spans 18 residues. The CDR3 loop reads CATSDFPLTSGLTDTQYF. CDR3 nucleotides: TGTGCCACCAGTGATTTCCCCCTTACTAGCGGACTCACAGATACGCAGTATTTT.

This clonotype has a single count. V and J are TRBV28 and TRBJ1-2, with D uncertain. Trimming took off 6 bases at V and 7 bases at J, with 27 bases between the two ends. Germline CDR1 reads MDHEN; CDR2 reads SYDVKM. This CDR3 region has 17 residues. The CDR3: CASSMPLVGFPGAGYTF. Here the CDR3 DNA reads TGTGCCAGCAGCATGCCCTTGGTGGGGTTTCCTGGAGCTGGCTACACCTTC.

For this clonotype: This sequence may be a read error, since a much larger clone differs from it by one base. The rearrangement uses TRBV7-8 and TRBJ1-2, with 7 bases lining up with TRBD1. The ends lost 1 base at V and 1 base at J; junction bases unmatched: 3. Germline V gene sequence: CDR1 SGHVS, CDR2 FQNEAQ. The CDR3 totals 15 residues. CDR3 in amino acids: CASSLVSGGNYGYTF. Here the CDR3 DNA reads TGTGCCAGCAGCTTAGTGTCAGGGGGTAACTATGGCTACACCTTC.

A few counts support this clonotype. The chain uses TRBV20-1 and TRBJ2-1; D is uncertain. Germline lookup yields CDR1 DFQATT and CDR2 SNEGSKA (reference sequence). V was shortened by 2 bases and J by 6 bases, with 11 bases between the two germline ends. The CDR3 length is 13 residues. CDR3 nucleotides: TGCAGTGCTAGAAACCCCAATCGCAATGAGCAGTTCTTC. Translating it yields CSARNPNRNEQFF.

There are a few counts of this clonotype. In nucleotides, the CDR3 is TGTGCCAGCAGCTTCCCCGCCGGGACAGTGGACTCCGGGGAGCTGTTTTTT. Translation: CASSFPAGTVDSGELFF. J is TRBJ2-2 and V is TRBV7-9, with 7 positions matching TRBD1. CDR1 SEHNR and CDR2 FQNEAQ come from the germline V gene (reference sequence). V trimming: 3 bases; J trimming: 6 bases; junction bases outside the gene matches: 13. This CDR3 comprises 17 residues.

This clonotype was recorded only once. The chain employs TRBV11-2 and TRBJ2-6; 8 bases match TRBD1. Germline values: CDR1 SGHAT, CDR2 FQNNGV. V lost 11 bases to trimming and J lost 2 bases; unmatched junction nucleotides: 11. This CDR3 is built from 16 residues. CDR3 DNA: TGTGCCTATCCGGACAGGGACAGGCCTGGGGCCAACGTCCTGACTTTC. Residues: CAYPDRDRPGANVLTF.

This clonotype occurred a few times. The chain carries TRBV5-6 and TRBJ2-7, with no clear D. This CDR3 has 14 residues. The germline V and J ends were trimmed by 1 base and 3 bases, with 11 bases remaining between them. Germline V lookup: CDR1 SGHDT, CDR2 YYEEEE. The CDR3: CASSLYISVYEQYF. CDR3 nucleotide sequence: TGTGCCAGCAGCTTGTACATTTCTGTCTACGAGCAGTACTTC.

This clonotype was seen more than once but under ten times. The chain couples TRBV5-1 to TRBJ2-6; 7 bases match TRBD1. Germline V CDR1 and CDR2: SGHRS, YFSETQ. This CDR3 comprises 18 residues. Trimming removed 0 bases from V and 2 bases from J; junction bases left unmatched: 8. DNA of the CDR3: TGCGCCAGCAGCTTGGGCCAGGGGGAGTTGGCTGGGGCCAACGTCCTGACTTTC. It codes for CASSLGQGELAGANVLTF.

Comment on this clonotype: At one boundary the junction diverges from the germline segment, which might be a read error. This chain links TRBV10-3 with TRBJ2-6; D ambiguous. The CDR3 is 19 residues long. In germline, CDR1 is ENHRY, CDR2 SYGVKD. In DNA, the CDR3 is TGTGTCATCAGCCAAAGAGACACAAGCTACCGCTCTGGGGCCAACGTCCTGACTTTC. Its protein is CVISQRDTSYRSGANVLTF.

The sample holds a few counts of this clonotype. This rearrangement joins TRBV28 to TRBJ1-4, with 9 bases lining up with TRBD1. The CDR3 runs to 15 residues. J lost 2 bases, V lost 4 bases, and 2 bases had no gene match. Germline-derived CDR1 and CDR2 are MDHEN and SYDVKM. The CDR3 bases are TGTGCCAGCAGTTACAGGGGGCTTACTAATGAAAAACTGTTTTTT. It encodes CASSYRGLTNEKLFF.

The V call is TRBV7-9, the J call TRBJ1-1; TRBD1 matches at 7 bases. Per germline, CDR1 SEHNR and CDR2 FQNEAQ (reference sequence). The CDR3 has 14 amino acids. J gave up 4 bases and V 5 bases, and 7 bases lay outside the gene matches. CDR3 nucleotides: TGTGCCAGCAGCACCCGACAGGGAGGCACTGAAGCTTTCTTT. As protein: CASSTRQGGTEAFF.

V is TRBV7-3 and J is TRBJ2-1; maybe TRBD2 (5 bases). The V gene lost 2 bases and the J gene lost 8 bases, with 16 bases spanning the gap. The length of the CDR3 is 15 residues. Per germline, CDR1 SGHTA and CDR2 FQGTGA. CDR3 sequence reads: CASSLRRRFYDEQFF. The CDR3 region has the DNA TGTGCCAGCAGCTTACGACGGAGGTTCTATGATGAGCAGTTCTTC.

The chain combines TRBV19 with TRBJ2-2; D remains unclear. Per the germline V gene, CDR1 is LNHDA and CDR2 is SQIVND (reference sequence). The V gene lost 10 bases and the J gene lost 4 bases, with 13 bases spanning the gap. CDR3 size: 13 residues. DNA for the CDR3: TGTGCCACTGAAGTATGGGGCACCGGGGAGCTGTTTTTT. Translated, it gives CATEVWGTGELFF. The full variable domain, rest sourced from reference TRBV19 and TRBJ2-2, is DGGITQSPKYLFRKEGQNVTLSCEQNLNHDAMYWYRQDPGQGLRLIYYSQIVNDFQKGDIAEGYSVSREKKESFPLTVTSAQKNPTAFYLCATEVWGTGELFFGEGSRLTVL.

This clonotype occurred a few times. The J gene is TRBJ2-5, the V gene TRBV12-3 or TRBV12-4; D perhaps matches TRBD2 (5 bases). The CDR3 runs to 12 residues. Trimming took 6 bases from V and 2 from J, leaving 7 bases between them. Here the CDR3 reads CASSTGQETQYF. For the CDR3, the DNA is TGTGCCAGCAGCACGGGGCAAGAGACCCAGTACTTC.

This clonotype was seen more than once but under ten times. The V gene is TRBV7-8, the J gene TRBJ2-1, with unresolved D. Per germline, CDR1 SGHVS and CDR2 FQNEAQ. The CDR3 is 12 residues long. Trimming pared 8 bases from V and 7 bases from J, leaving 12 bases between. The CDR3 here is CASETLGNEQFF. CDR3 bases: TGTGCCAGCGAGACGCTAGGGAATGAGCAGTTCTTC.

This clonotype was observed many times. V usage is TRBV5-4 and J usage is TRBJ2-1; the D is unclear. CDR1 and CDR2 from the germline V gene are SGHNT and YYREEE (reference sequence). The V and J ends lost 4 bases and 6 bases respectively, with 8 bases between them. The CDR3 sequence is 12 residues long. This chain's CDR3 is CASSPAGNEQFF. DNA of the CDR3: TGTGCCAGCAGCCCCGCCGGCAATGAGCAGTTCTTC.

The chain's CDR3 is CASSELGLPTDTQYF. In nucleotides, the CDR3 is TGTGCCAGCAGTGAATTGGGACTACCCACAGATACGCAGTATTTT. This chain connects TRBV6-1 to TRBJ2-3, with 7 positions matching TRBD2. Germline loops: CDR1 MNHNS, CDR2 SASEGT. CDR3 length: 15 amino acids. V gave up 2 bases and J gave up 2 bases; unmatched junction bases: 4.

The chain links TRBV7-2 to TRBJ2-7; D perhaps matches TRBD2 (5 bases). CDR1 SGHTA and CDR2 FQGNSA come from the germline V gene. The CDR3 length is 13 residues. CDR3 loop: CASSLGGMNEKYV. CDR3 nucleotides: TGTGCCAGCAGCTTAGGAGGGATGAACGAGAAGTACGTC.

V usage is TRBV12-3 or TRBV12-4 and J usage is TRBJ2-7, with TRBD1 matching 10 bases. The CDR3 extends over 12 amino acids. With 6 bases clipped from V and 7 bases from J, the junction kept 3 bases outside the gene matches. CDR3 loop: CASRTGGFEQYF. CDR3 sequence (DNA): TGTGCCAGCAGGACAGGGGGCTTTGAGCAGTACTTC.

The chain combines TRBV9 with TRBJ1-2, with D perhaps TRBD1 (5 bases). In germline, CDR1 is SGDLS, CDR2 YYNGEE. The CDR3 is 16 residues long. Between the trimmed V and J ends, which lost 0 bases and 8 bases, there was a span of 20 bases. CDR3 protein: CASSVAPGEAGPGYTF. The CDR3 bases are TGTGCCAGCAGCGTAGCGCCGGGGGAGGCGGGCCCCGGCTACACCTTC.

The J gene is TRBJ2-3, the V gene TRBV7-9; D may be TRBD1 or TRBD2 (5 bases each). V was cut by 5 bases and J by 0 bases, with 15 bases left in between. Per the germline V gene, CDR1 is SEHNR and CDR2 is FQNEAQ (reference sequence). The CDR3 loop spans 16 amino acids. Here the CDR3 DNA reads TGTGCCAGCAGCCCCCGGGACGTCCGAAGCACAGATACGCAGTATTTT. As protein: CASSPRDVRSTDTQYF.

This clonotype was seen at least ten times. This chain uses TRBV27 with TRBJ1-2; the match to TRBD1 covers 7 bases. Losses at the gene ends were 5 bases for V and 8 bases for J; bases not matched to a gene: 11. This CDR3 region has 14 residues. Germline V CDR1 and CDR2: MNHEY, SMNVEV (reference sequence). CDR3 amino acids: CASSLRGPVWGYTF. In DNA, the CDR3 is TGTGCCAGCAGTCTGAGGGGGCCGGTCTGGGGCTACACCTTC.